These 21 T cell receptor beta chains share one sample of origin, sequenced in a study of T cells after posttransplantation cyclophosphamide. Controls had myeloablative marrow grafts with methotrexate and calcineurin inhibitor, sampled at 1 year. The data were produced by immunoSEQ multiplex PCR, yet TCRdb's version contains in-frame clones alone and is incomplete. The sample holds 20,000 to 25,000 clones; 85% to 90% are singletons and the top ten take around 1.9%. The sequences come from PBMCs, collected just over 350 days after allogeneic stem cell transplant with calcineurin inhibitor and methotrexate. These receptors originate from a female patient in her thirties or forties who received an allogeneic stem cell transplant from an unrelated donor, was CMV-positive, and had acute and chronic GVHD. Some T cells here may be from the graft donor.

The chain is built from TRBV2 and TRBJ2-3, with 9 bases matching TRBD1. The CDR3 spans 17 residues. The germline V gene has CDR1 SNHLY and CDR2 FYNNEI. The V and J ends lost 4 bases and 4 bases, in that order; junction bases with no gene match: 12. The CDR3 DNA reads as TGTGCCAGCAGTGGAGGAGTTGGGACAGGGCGATCAGATACGCAGTATTTT. Protein: CASSGGVGTGRSDTQYF.

CDR3: CAISPLAGGPETQYF. The CDR3 DNA sequence: TGTGCCATCAGCCCACTAGCGGGAGGGCCGGAGACCCAGTACTTC. The rearrangement uses TRBV10-3 and TRBJ2-5, with 13 nucleotides matching TRBD2. CDR3 size: 15 residues. Germline V CDR1 and CDR2: ENHRY, SYGVKD. J lost 5 bases, V lost 6 bases, and 6 bases had no gene match.

This chain joins TRBV5-8 and TRBJ2-1; possibly TRBD1 for D (6 bases). This CDR3 comprises 15 residues. Trimming took 3 bases from V and 6 from J, leaving 16 bases between them. Germline lookup yields CDR1 SGHTS and CDR2 YDEGEE. In nucleotides, the CDR3 is TGTGCCAGCAGCTCGTGGGGTTTGGACAGCAATGAGCAGTTCTTC. Its protein product is CASSSWGLDSNEQFF. Using reference TRBV5-8 and TRBJ2-1 for the parts outside the CDR3, the full variable domain is EAGVTQSPTHLIKTRGQQATLRCSPISGHTSVYWYQQALGLGLQFLLWYDEGEERNRGNFPPRFSGRQFPNYSSELNVNALELEDSALYLCASSSWGLDSNEQFFGPGTRLTVL.

J is TRBJ1-2 and V is TRBV30, with 8 bases that match TRBD1. The CDR3 length is 14 residues. V gave up 3 bases and J gave up 7 bases; unmatched junction bases: 10. CDR1 and CDR2 (germline): GTSNPN, SVGIG (reference sequence). The CDR3 DNA sequence: TGTGCCTGGAGCGATCTCAGGGGGCTGGCTGGCTACACCTTC. Its translation is CAWSDLRGLAGYTF. Based on the CDR3 plus reference TRBV30 and TRBJ1-2, the full variable domain is SQTIHQWPATLVQPVGSPLSLECTVEGTSNPNLYWYRQAAGRGLQLLFYSVGIGQISSEVPQNLSASRPQDRQFILSSKKLLLSDSGFYLCAWSDLRGLAGYTFGSGTRLTVV.

This chain joins TRBV19 and TRBJ1-5, with D possibly TRBD1 on 6 matching bases. Germline assignment: CDR1 LNHDA and CDR2 SQIVND (reference sequence). The ends were cut back, 3 bases at V and 3 bases at J, with 21 bases in the middle. This CDR3 has 18 residues. The CDR3 DNA sequence: TGTGCCAGTAGTATTAGGCCTGGGTTACAGGGCCTCAATCAGCCCCAGCATTTT. This encodes CASSIRPGLQGLNQPQHF.

The chain employs TRBV5-1 and TRBJ2-5; D not certain. Gene TRBJ2-7 matches the end of the DNA better, so the J call may be wrong. This CDR3 is built from 12 residues. Germline CDR1 reads SGHRS; CDR2 reads YFSETQ. The CDR3 sequence is CASSLGTYEQYF. Written as DNA, the CDR3 is TGCGCCAGCAGCTTGGGAACCTACGAGCAGTACTTC.

The rearrangement joins TRBV7-3 to TRBJ2-5; D might be TRBD2 (6 bases). This CDR3 comprises 15 residues. The germline gives CDR1 SGHTA, CDR2 FQGTGA. Deletions cut 2 bases from V and 2 bases from J, with 12 bases between. For the CDR3, the DNA is TGTGCCAGCAGCTTACAGGGTAGCGGTCAAGAGACCCAGTACTTC. This translates into CASSLQGSGQETQYF.

V gene TRBV10-2 combines with J gene TRBJ1-6; 9 positions match TRBD1. Germline V gene lookup returns CDR1 WSHSY and CDR2 SAAADI. V lost 10 bases, J lost 10 bases, and 11 bases stayed unmatched. This CDR3 is 14 amino acids long. CDR3 sequence: CATYMGQGGSPLHF. The CDR3 region has the DNA TGCGCCACCTATATGGGACAGGGAGGATCACCCCTCCACTTT.

This clone was seen a few times. This chain uses TRBV5-4 with TRBJ1-6; D is uncertain. Trimming cost V 0 bases and J 7 bases, with 8 bases left between them. The CDR3 has 14 residues. CDR1 is SGHNT and CDR2 is YYREEE in the germline V gene (reference sequence). CDR3 protein: CASSLERENSPLHF. The DNA of the CDR3 is TGTGCCAGCAGCTTGGAACGTGAGAATTCACCCCTCCACTTT.

The rearrangement joins TRBV27 to TRBJ2-1; TRBD2 matches 10 bases. V lost 2 bases, J lost 7 bases, and 8 bases stayed unmatched. This CDR3 spans 16 amino acids. CDR1 and CDR2 from the germline V gene are MNHEY and SMNVEV (reference sequence). CDR3 sequence reads: CASSLRTSGSRNEQFF. The CDR3 DNA reads TGTGCCAGCAGTTTAAGGACTAGCGGTAGTAGAAATGAGCAGTTCTTC.

This clone was seen a handful of times. V gene TRBV18 combines with J gene TRBJ1-6; 9 bases fit TRBD1. Per the germline V gene, CDR1 is KGHSH and CDR2 is LQKENI. Unmatched junction bases numbered 3, after V lost 3 bases and J lost 3 bases. This CDR3 has 16 residues. CDR3 amino acids: CASSPLTGGYNSPLHF. The DNA of the CDR3 is TGTGCCAGCTCACCGCTGACAGGGGGCTATAATTCACCCCTCCACTTT.

This chain connects TRBV10-2 to TRBJ2-1; D not resolved. V shed 1 base and J shed 9 bases, with 13 bases lying between them. CDR1 is WSHSY, CDR2 SAAADI, per germline. The CDR3 runs 14 residues. CDR3: CASSEFRSFSEQFF. In nucleotides, the CDR3 is TGCGCCAGCAGTGAGTTCAGGTCCTTCAGTGAGCAGTTCTTC.

V gene TRBV4-3 combines with J gene TRBJ1-4, with a tentative D call TRBD1 (5 bases). Trimming left V 3 bases short and J 4 bases short, with 15 bases between. This CDR3 region has 16 residues. Per the germline V gene, CDR1 is LGHNA and CDR2 is YSLEER. In DNA, the CDR3 is TGCGCCAGCAGCCACCCCAGGGAGGGCCTTAATGAAAAACTGTTTTTT. Translated: CASSHPREGLNEKLFF.

The rearrangement links TRBV14 to TRBJ1-4; possibly TRBD1 for D (5 bases). Germline CDR1 reads SGHDN; CDR2 reads FVKESK. Trimming shortened V by 9 bases and J by 6 bases, and 17 bases separated the two germline ends. This CDR3 is 14 amino acids long. This CDR3 reads CASNRPGLDEKLFF. Written as DNA, the CDR3 is TGTGCCAGTAATCGCCCAGGGTTGGATGAAAAACTGTTTTTT.

The chain recombines TRBV18 with TRBJ1-2, with D uncertain. The CDR3 covers 13 residues. Trimming removed 3 bases from V and 0 bases from J, with 5 bases in between. Germline V gene lookup returns CDR1 KGHSH and CDR2 LQKENI. CDR3 in DNA: TGTGCCAGCTCACCTCAGGCTAACTATGGCTACACCTTC. Encoded protein: CASSPQANYGYTF. Variable domain in full (rest from reference TRBV18 and TRBJ1-2): NAGVMQNPRHLVRRRGQEARLRCSPMKGHSHVYWYRQLPEEGLKFMVYLQKENIIDESGMPKERFSAEFPKEGPSILRIQQVVRGDSAAYFCASSPQANYGYTFGSGTRLTVV.

J is TRBJ1-5 and V is TRBV6-5; 7 nucleotides line up with TRBD1. CDR1 is MNHEY, CDR2 SVGAGI, per germline. After removal of 2 bases from V and 2 bases from J, the junction contained 0 bases not matched to a gene. The CDR3 runs to 14 residues. The CDR3 region is CASSYQGGNQPQHF. Here the CDR3 DNA reads TGTGCCAGCAGTTACCAGGGGGGCAATCAGCCCCAGCATTTT.

The J gene is TRBJ2-3, the V gene TRBV19, with D uncertain. This CDR3 region has 15 residues. CDR1 is LNHDA and CDR2 is SQIVND in the germline V gene (reference sequence). V lost 9 bases, J lost 0 bases, and 16 bases lay in between. The CDR3 DNA sequence: TGTGCCAGCGCAACCGTAGCTGCTAGCACAGATACGCAGTATTTT. Translating gives CASATVAASTDTQYF.

The J gene is TRBJ2-7, the V gene TRBV27; a possible D gene is TRBD1 (5 bases). Germline CDR1 and CDR2: MNHEY and SMNVEV (reference sequence). The CDR3 has 13 amino acids. Trimming shortened V by 2 bases and J by 3 bases, and 8 bases separated the two germline ends. In DNA form, the CDR3 reads TGTGCCAGCAGTTTAGGGGCCCTCTACGAGCAGTACGTC. Translating gives CASSLGALYEQYV.

Here the CDR3 DNA reads TGTGCCAGCAGTTACGTCTCGCAGACTAGGGAGCAGTTCTTC. Its translation: CASSYVSQTREQFF. V usage is TRBV6-5 and J usage is TRBJ2-1; D may be TRBD2 (6 bases). CDR3 size: 14 residues. Trimming shortened V by 2 bases and J by 10 bases, and 15 bases separated the two germline ends. Germline V gene lookup returns CDR1 MNHEY and CDR2 SVGAGI.

This chain connects TRBV18 to TRBJ2-5, with 7 bases lining up with TRBD1. V was clipped by 0 bases and J by 4 bases; unmatched bases: 2. This CDR3 spans 14 amino acids. Germline loops: CDR1 KGHSH, CDR2 LQKENI. CDR3 residues: CASSPPRTGETQYF. The DNA for the CDR3 is TGTGCCAGCTCACCACCTCGGACAGGAGAGACCCAGTACTTC.

The gene calls are TRBV4-1 and TRBJ2-2; D not resolved. Germline lookup yields CDR1 MGHRA and CDR2 YSYEKL. V was clipped by 2 bases and J by 0 bases, with 7 bases between them. This CDR3 region has 15 residues. CDR3 region: CASSQFTSNTGELFF. In nucleotides, the CDR3 is TGCGCCAGCAGCCAATTCACTTCGAACACCGGGGAGCTGTTTTTT.